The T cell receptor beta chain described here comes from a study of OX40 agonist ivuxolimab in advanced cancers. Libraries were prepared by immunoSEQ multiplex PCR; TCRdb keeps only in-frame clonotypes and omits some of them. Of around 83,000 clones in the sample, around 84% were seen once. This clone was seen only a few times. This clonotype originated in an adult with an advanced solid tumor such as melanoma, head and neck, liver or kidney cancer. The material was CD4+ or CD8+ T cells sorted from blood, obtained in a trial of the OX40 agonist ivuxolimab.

The CDR3 loop is CASSFNRGTEAFF. The CDR3 coding sequence is TGTGCCAGCAGCTTTAACCGGGGCACTGAAGCTTTCTTT. The J gene is TRBJ1-1, the V gene TRBV5-4; D is unresolved. V was trimmed by 2 bases and J by 4 bases, leaving 9 bases between them. CDR1 is SGHNT, CDR2 YYREEE, per germline (reference sequence). This CDR3 spans 13 amino acids.